This TCR beta chain was sequenced during a study of blood T cell repertoires in COVID-19. Study summary: PBMCs, B-cell-depleted T cells, or T cells were the source of the cDNA or gDNA that made up the material.

V was pared by 1 base and J by 11 bases, with 6 bases between. CDR3 size: 12 residues. This clone was found a few times. Authors' analysis steps: Estimation of nucleated cell counts relied on the amplification of reference gene primers. The data were produced by immunoSEQ multiplex PCR, yet TCRdb's version contains in-frame clones alone and is incomplete. That table gives V, J and clone size, and the DNA gave D and trimming. The table lists roughly 77,000 clones, around four fifths of them singletons. V usage is TRBV12-3 or TRBV12-4 and J usage is TRBJ1-6, with a tentative D call TRBD1 (5 bases). The clonotype comes from a human donor in a cohort sampled during active COVID-19. Sequencing input: peripheral blood. The CDR3 sequence: CASSLGGAPLHF. The CDR3 DNA reads as TGTGCCAGCAGTTTAGGGGGCGCACCCCTCCACTTT.